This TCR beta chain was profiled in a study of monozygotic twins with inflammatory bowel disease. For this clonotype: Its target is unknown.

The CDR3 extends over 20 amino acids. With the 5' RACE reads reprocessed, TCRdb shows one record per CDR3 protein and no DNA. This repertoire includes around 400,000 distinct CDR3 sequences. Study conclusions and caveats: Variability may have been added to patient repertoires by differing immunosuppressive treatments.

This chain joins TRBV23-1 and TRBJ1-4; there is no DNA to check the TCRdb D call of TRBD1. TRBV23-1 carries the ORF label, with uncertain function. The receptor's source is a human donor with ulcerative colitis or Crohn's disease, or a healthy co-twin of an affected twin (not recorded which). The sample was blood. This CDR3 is CASSLKKGTAVDATNEKLFF.